Shown below are 23 T cell receptor beta chains from a single sample sequenced in a study of CD8 T cells in Susac syndrome. The authors reverse transcribed roughly 0.5 to 1 ug RNA with random hexamers. TCRdb ran MiXCR on the immunoSEQ multiplex PCR reads and lists one entry per CDR3 protein. The data contain 77,000 or so distinct CDR3 sequences, roughly 91% of them seen just once; the ten biggest clones take up 0.5% to 0.65%. Specimen: CD4+ T cells from PBMCs. These receptors were collected from a human donor with Susac syndrome.

This sequence joins TRBV6-2 or TRBV6-3 and TRBJ1-1; 9 bases are shared with TRBD1. CDR3 length: 18 residues. Germline V CDR1 and CDR2: MNHEY, SVGEGT. V shed 0 bases and J 1 base; nucleotides not matched to a gene: 9. Here the CDR3 reads CASSYSGVRQGGNTEAFF. In nucleotides, the CDR3 is TGTGCCAGCAGTTACTCAGGGGTCCGACAGGGGGGGAACACTGAAGCTTTCTTT.

The chain employs TRBV6-5 and TRBJ1-5; maybe TRBD1 (5 bases). The CDR3 is 14 amino acids. Germline V lookup: CDR1 MNHEY, CDR2 SVGAGI. Trimming cost V 2 bases and J 10 bases, with 15 bases left between them. The chain's CDR3 is CASSYGGGVGPQHF. CDR3 DNA sequence: TGTGCCAGCAGTTACGGGGGTGGCGTTGGACCCCAGCATTTT.

The J gene is TRBJ1-5, the V gene TRBV6-2 or TRBV6-3; 9 bases agree with TRBD1. Germline CDR1 is MNHEY and CDR2 is SVGEGT. The ends lost 8 bases at V and 7 bases at J; junction bases unmatched: 9. CDR3 length: 14 amino acids. DNA of the CDR3: TGTGCCAGCTCTTACGGGACAGGGATACAGCCCCAGCATTTT. Amino acids: CASSYGTGIQPQHF.

The rearrangement joins TRBV3-1 to TRBJ2-1; unclear D gene. V was pared by 3 bases and J by 0 bases, with 9 bases between. This CDR3 is 15 amino acids long. Germline V gives CDR1 LGHDT, CDR2 YNNKEL (reference sequence). CDR3 bases: TGTGCCAGCAGCCATAGCTGGAGCTCCTACAATGAGCAGTTCTTC. Protein sequence: CASSHSWSSYNEQFF.

This chain uses TRBV13 with TRBJ2-1, with 9 bases aligning to TRBD1. This CDR3 has 20 amino acids. The ends lost 5 bases at V and 1 base at J; junction bases unmatched: 18. In germline, CDR1 is PRHDT, CDR2 FYEKMQ (reference sequence). The CDR3 spells CASSQQGGAPGQGSYNEQFF. The CDR3 coding sequence is TGTGCCAGCAGCCAACAAGGTGGGGCCCCGGGACAGGGATCCTACAATGAGCAGTTCTTC.

CDR3 in amino acids: CASSLDRHSGANVLTF. The DNA for the CDR3 is TGTGCCAGCTCACTAGACAGGCACTCTGGGGCCAACGTCCTGACTTTC. The chain has TRBV18 and TRBJ2-6, with a tentative D call TRBD1 (6 bases). The CDR3 has 16 amino acids. Trimming removed 4 bases at V and 0 bases at J, with 10 bases between. Germline-derived CDR1 and CDR2 are KGHSH and LQKENI.

The CDR3 DNA reads TGTGCCAGCAGCCAAGATTGGGGGAGGGCGTACAATGAGCAGTTCTTC. Its translation is CASSQDWGRAYNEQFF. V gene TRBV14 combines with J gene TRBJ2-1; the match to TRBD2 covers 7 bases. V shed 0 bases, J shed 4 bases, and the junction held 6 bases outside the gene matches. The germline CDR1 and CDR2 sequences are SGHDN and FVKESK. This CDR3 is built from 16 residues.

The CDR3 loop is CASSFRLRGRELFF. For the CDR3, the DNA is TGTGCCAGCAGCTTTCGCCTGAGGGGTCGAGAGCTGTTTTTT. The rearrangement links TRBV9 to TRBJ2-2; D tentatively fits TRBD1 or TRBD2 (5 bases each). Trimming stripped 4 bases from V and 11 bases from J, with 18 bases between. Germline loops: CDR1 SGDLS, CDR2 YYNGEE. The CDR3 is made up of 14 amino acids.

CDR3 in amino acids: CASSRLSGGTKETQYF. CDR3 DNA sequence: TGTGCCAGCAGCCGACTTAGCGGGGGGACAAAAGAGACCCAGTACTTC. The chain joins TRBV7-2 to TRBJ2-5; 10 bases map to TRBD2. The germline gives CDR1 SGHTA, CDR2 FQGNSA. V dropped 5 bases and J dropped 3; count of bases not matched to a gene: 9. CDR3 length equals 16 residues.

The chain links TRBV7-2 to TRBJ1-2, with D possibly being TRBD1 (5 bases). V lost 1 base and J 1 base, leaving 22 bases between the germline ends. The CDR3 has 19 residues. Germline lookup yields CDR1 SGHTA and CDR2 FQGNSA. DNA for the CDR3: TGTGCCAGCAGCTTAGTTGCGGGGGGTTCGGTGGGAATTAACTATGGCTACACCTTC. Translated, it gives CASSLVAGGSVGINYGYTF.

The J gene is TRBJ2-6, the V gene TRBV7-2; D uncertain. CDR1 is SGHTA and CDR2 is FQGNSA in the germline V gene. Trimming pared 1 base from V and 3 bases from J, leaving 7 bases between. The length of the CDR3 is 15 residues. CDR3 bases: TGTGCCAGCAGCTTAGATAATAATGGGGCCAACGTCCTGACTTTC. Translation gives CASSLDNNGANVLTF.

The V gene is TRBV27, the J gene TRBJ2-7, with 7 bases aligning to TRBD1. The V gene's germline CDR1 is MNHEY and CDR2 SMNVEV (reference sequence). This CDR3 has 17 residues. Unmatched junction bases numbered 20, after V lost 5 bases and J lost 7 bases. The CDR3 loop is CASSNRRSFLDRPEQYF. Written as DNA, the CDR3 is TGTGCCAGCAGTAACCGTAGAAGTTTTCTGGACAGGCCGGAGCAGTACTTC.

This chain uses TRBV6-2 or TRBV6-3 with TRBJ2-7; TRBD2 matches 9 bases. This CDR3 contains 14 residues. Germline CDR1 MNHEY, CDR2 SVGEGT. V shed 8 bases and J 5 bases; nucleotides not matched to a gene: 10. The CDR3 sequence is CASRGAGGSHEQYF. The CDR3 DNA reads as TGTGCCAGCCGAGGGGCGGGAGGGTCCCACGAGCAGTACTTC.

The chain uses TRBV28 and TRBJ2-7; the D gene is possibly TRBD1 (6 bases). The CDR3 sequence is 16 residues long. Trimming took off 6 bases at V and 1 base at J, with 19 bases between the two ends. Germline V lookup: CDR1 MDHEN, CDR2 SYDVKM. Here the CDR3 DNA reads TGTGCCAGCAGAGGCCGGGGACAAGGGTCTTCCTACGAGCAGTACTTC. This encodes CASRGRGQGSSYEQYF.

The chain recombines TRBV5-1 with TRBJ1-1; the D gene is possibly TRBD1 (6 bases). Looked up from germline, CDR1 is SGHRS and CDR2 is YFSETQ. The CDR3 contains 15 residues. Trimming stripped 4 bases from V and 1 base from J, with 14 bases between. The CDR3 is CASSGTGFGNTEAFF. CDR3 in DNA: TGCGCCAGCAGCGGAACAGGGTTCGGGAACACTGAAGCTTTCTTT.

In this sample, this clonotype turned up once. The rearrangement links TRBV5-6 to TRBJ2-5; TRBD1 matches 11 bases. Germline CDR1 SGHDT, CDR2 YYEEEE. V dropped 4 bases and J dropped 5; count of bases not matched to a gene: 7. CDR3 length: 15 amino acids. The CDR3 is CASSILGTGGETQYF. For the CDR3, the DNA is TGTGCCAGCAGCATCCTTGGGACAGGGGGGGAGACCCAGTACTTC.

The chain combines TRBV18 with TRBJ2-1; 10 bases fit TRBD1. The CDR3 sequence is 16 residues long. Germline lookup yields CDR1 KGHSH and CDR2 LQKENI. The V segment lost 3 bases and the J segment 6 bases; nucleotides outside the gene matches: 8. The CDR3 is CASSPSGTGAGNEQFF. Written as DNA, the CDR3 is TGTGCCAGCTCACCCTCCGGGACAGGGGCAGGCAATGAGCAGTTCTTC.

V usage is TRBV10-3 and J usage is TRBJ1-2; 7 nucleotides agree with TRBD1. The trim removed 4 bases at V and 4 bases at J, leaving 12 bases unmatched. The CDR3 spans 16 residues. Germline CDR1 and CDR2: ENHRY and SYGVKD. DNA for the CDR3: TGTGCCATCAGTGGGGCGTACCAAACAGGGGCCTATGGCTACACCTTC. As protein: CAISGAYQTGAYGYTF.

This clonotype was picked up a small number of times. The rearrangement links TRBV12-3 or TRBV12-4 to TRBJ2-7; 7 bases line up with TRBD2. This CDR3 comprises 14 residues. Unmatched junction bases numbered 9, after V lost 3 bases and J lost 7 bases. The CDR3 bases are TGTGCCAGCAGTTTCGGCGGGAGTATGGGGGAGCAGTACTTC. It yields the protein CASSFGGSMGEQYF.

The chain is built from TRBV28 and TRBJ2-5; unclear D gene. Looked up from germline, CDR1 is MDHEN and CDR2 is SYDVKM. Trimming shortened V by 8 bases and J by 5 bases, and 18 bases separated the two germline ends. This CDR3 comprises 14 residues. DNA of the CDR3: TGTGCCAGCCAAGGGCACCTACAGCAGGAGACCCAGTACTTC. This sequence encodes CASQGHLQQETQYF. The whole variable domain, remainder taken from reference TRBV28 and TRBJ2-5, is DVKVTQSSRYLVKRTGEKVFLECVQDMDHENMFWYRQDPGLGLRLIYFSYDVKMKEKGDIPEGYSVSREKKERFSLILESASTNQTSMYLCASQGHLQQETQYFGPGTRLLVL.

This clonotype was seen once. The chain couples TRBV15 to TRBJ1-5; no definite D call. The CDR3 runs to 12 residues. Germline CDR1 and CDR2: LNHNV and YYDKDF (reference sequence). Trimming took off 1 base at V and 5 bases at J, with 3 bases between the two ends. This CDR3 reads CATSRVDQPQHF. The CDR3 DNA reads as TGTGCCACCAGCAGAGTGGATCAGCCCCAGCATTTT. Complete variable domain (other parts from reference TRBV15 and TRBJ1-5): DAMVIQNPRYQVTQFGKPVTLSCSQTLNHNVMYWYQQKSSQAPKLLFHYYDKDFNNEADTPDNFQSRRPNTSFCFLDIRSPGLGDTAMYLCATSRVDQPQHFGDGTRLSIL.

The chain links TRBV20-1 to TRBJ2-1; D remains ambiguous. The CDR3 is 12 amino acids. V was pared by 2 bases and J by 6 bases, with 8 bases between. The germline V gene encodes CDR1 DFQATT and CDR2 SNEGSKA (reference sequence). CDR3 protein: CSARRKGNEQFF. The CDR3 DNA reads TGCAGTGCTAGACGCAAGGGCAATGAGCAGTTCTTC.

The genes are TRBV5-4 and TRBJ2-2; D might be TRBD1 (5 bases). Germline assignment: CDR1 SGHNT and CDR2 YYREEE (reference sequence). The V end lost 3 bases, the J end lost 1 base, and 10 bases lay between the germline ends. This CDR3 has 15 residues. The CDR3 loop is CASSWKTGNTGELFF. The CDR3 DNA follows: TGTGCCAGCAGCTGGAAAACAGGGAACACCGGGGAGCTGTTTTTT.